This T cell receptor beta chain emerged from a study of blood T cell repertoires in COVID-19 (dated by TCRdb to the early 2020s). Describing the broader study: Collaborator samples came from the United States, Italy and Spain and covered acute and convalescent phases of COVID-19. The material from the prospective study consisted of cDNA or gDNA derived from T cells, B-cell-depleted T cells, or PBMCs. The dataset comprised deeply sampled blood TCRbeta repertoires from subjects exposed to, actively infected with, or recovered from COVID-19. A freely available public database, intended as a resource for researchers studying the immune response to SARS-CoV-2, is where the repertoires were released. The samples were drawn from two sources: the first 160 participants of the ongoing ImmuneRACE study, and 1,254 subjects contributed by 6 global collaborators. Sample metadata almost always included a de-identified subject ID, COVID-19 status, age in years and sex. Where HLA class I and class II types were available, the types were taken from metadata supplied by the sample provider, not from assay-based typing. Here is what the overall study found, with its caveats: The quantity of clinical and demographic metadata differed by source and by participant and was supplied without curation.

This clone was detected only a few times. Its antigen has not been determined. Per-base quality was not reported, and no clone a single base away is much larger than it. The CDR3 contains 15 residues, cysteine and phenylalanine counted. This entry keeps only the CDR3 DNA: 45 bases, framed from base 1. The junction shows trimming of 3 bases on V and 2 bases on J, and the gene matches do not reach 5 bases of it. The germline V gene (reference sequence) yields DFQATT for CDR1 and SNEGSKA for CDR2. TCRbeta CDR3 regions were amplified from genomic DNA using the immunoSEQ Assay, a bias-controlled multiplex PCR. From the authors' description of their analysis: The number of nucleated cells in each sample was estimated from the amplification of reference gene primers within the assay. To quantify the absolute abundance of each unique TCRbeta CDR3 rearrangement, sequence reads were collapsed and filtered. For each sample, productive Simpson clonality was calculated as the square root of Simpson's diversity index across productive rearrangements. TCRdb obtained this table from immuneACCESS and retained in-frame rearrangements with V and J assigned. These tables miss some clones; where compared with another copy, unresolved V genes account for less than half of the shortfall, and the remainder is unexplained. V and J calls plus clone size are reproduced from that table; the DNA served to infer D and trimming. The sample contains over 150,000 clones, approximately 80% of them found a single time. Of the sample, about an eighth is held by the ten largest clones.

One collaborating source in Seattle enrolled patients during active infection and followed them longitudinally through the course of disease. Whole blood was collected in K2EDTA tubes by collaborating institutions according to the institutions' own protocols. For TCRbeta analysis, collaborators shipped samples in one of three forms: frozen whole blood, isolated PBMCs, or DNA extracted from either of those sample types. The sequence came from a woman aged 55-70 years with COVID-19, enrolled during active disease. The chain was built from TRBV20-1 and TRBJ2-1; TRBD2 matches 9 bases in the middle. Sequencing was done on a sample of peripheral blood. This receptor has the CDR3 CSASSERGAYNEQFF. The DNA is as follows: TGCAGTGCTAGTTCGGAGCGGGGGGCCTACAATGAGCAGTTCTTC.